The source of this T cell receptor beta chain is a study of blood T cell repertoires in COVID-19. Germline V gene sequence: CDR1 SGHDT, CDR2 YYEEEE. This CDR3 contains 13 residues. V was pared by 4 bases and J by 10 bases, with 4 bases of the junction left unmatched. The method was immunoSEQ multiplex PCR; TCRdb's version includes in-frame clones alone and lacks a portion of them. The sample lists 130,000 to 150,000 clones, roughly 88% occurring once. This rearrangement joins TRBV5-6 to TRBJ1-6; 8 bases align to TRBD1. The source of this sequence is a woman aged 45-65 years in a cohort sampled during active or convalescent COVID-19. Source material: peripheral blood. This CDR3 reads CASSPDRVSPLHF. As DNA, the CDR3 is TGTGCCAGCAGCCCGGACAGGGTCTCACCCCTCCACTTT.